This TCR beta chain was sequenced in a study of vaccination effects on CD4 cells after COVID-19. Points from the study as a whole: Missing from the study were early post-infection timepoints, and its convalescent patients were few. Infection- and vaccine-induced clones contracted markedly late after vaccination.

Comments on this clone: Its target is not known.

Sequenced by immunoSEQ multiplex PCR; TCRdb stores in-frame clones only, minus some. Among 40,000 to 45,000 clones listed, around 78% were seen once. Before sequencing, viral peptide pools were used by the ViraFEST assay to expand antigen-specific CD4+ T cells. With roughly nine days of culture completed, CD4+ T cells were isolated. Absence of prior SARS-CoV-2 infection characterized the vaccine recipients, who showed negative nucleocapsid antibodies. PBMC cultures contained about 1.9 million cells per well, approximately 9.2 IU/ml IL-2 and 10 ug/ml peptides. On days 3 and 7, fresh IL-2 medium replaced half the medium. V lost 2 bases and J lost 7, with 16 bases in between. CDR3 length: 15 residues. CDR1 is SGHTA, CDR2 FQGTGA, per germline.

The chain has TRBV7-3 and TRBJ2-3, with D possibly matching TRBD1 (6 bases). This receptor was obtained from a human donor who received a COVID-19 vaccine. The sequencing used CD4+ T cells from PBMCs cultured with SARS-CoV-2 spike peptides, collected before COVID-19 vaccination. This CDR3 reads CASSLQGSPAHTQYF. CDR3 nucleotide sequence: TGTGCCAGCAGCTTACAGGGGTCCCCAGCACATACGCAGTATTTT.